Sequencing of this T cell receptor (beta chain) was carried out in a study of identifying expanded T cells in peripheral blood. Clones were sequenced by immunoSEQ multiplex PCR, and TCRdb holds only the in-frame ones, with some missing. The sample lists tens of thousands of clones, 84% occurring once. The CDR3 is 15 amino acids. Germline V gene lookup returns CDR1 ENHRY and CDR2 SYGVKD. After removal of 8 bases from V and 6 bases from J, the junction contained 11 bases not matched to a gene. This TCR derives from a person between 18 and 69 years old in good health. Sequencing used blood. The chain employs TRBV10-3 and TRBJ1-5; 9 nucleotides agree with TRBD1. The CDR3 reads CAIEPGQGSLQPQHF. The CDR3 nucleotides read TGTGCCATCGAGCCAGGACAGGGGTCGCTTCAGCCCCAGCATTTT.